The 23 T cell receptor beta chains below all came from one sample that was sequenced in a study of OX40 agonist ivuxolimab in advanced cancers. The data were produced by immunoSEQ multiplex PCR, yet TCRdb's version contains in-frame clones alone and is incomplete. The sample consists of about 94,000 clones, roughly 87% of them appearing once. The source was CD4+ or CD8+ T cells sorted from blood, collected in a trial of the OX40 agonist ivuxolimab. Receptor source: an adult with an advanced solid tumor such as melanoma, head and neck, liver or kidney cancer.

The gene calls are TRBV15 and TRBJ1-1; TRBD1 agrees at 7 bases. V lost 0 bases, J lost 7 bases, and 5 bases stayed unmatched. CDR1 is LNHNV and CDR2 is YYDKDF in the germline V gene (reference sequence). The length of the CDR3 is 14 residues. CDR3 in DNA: TGTGCCACCAGCAGAGATTTAAGGGACAGTGAAGCTTTCTTT. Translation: CATSRDLRDSEAFF.

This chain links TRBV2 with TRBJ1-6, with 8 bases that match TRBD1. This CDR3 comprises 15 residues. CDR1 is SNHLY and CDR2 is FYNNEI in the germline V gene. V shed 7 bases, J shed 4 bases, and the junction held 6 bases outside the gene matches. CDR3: CASNGQGRYNSPLHF. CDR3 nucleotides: TGTGCCAGCAACGGACAGGGTAGATATAATTCACCCCTCCACTTT.

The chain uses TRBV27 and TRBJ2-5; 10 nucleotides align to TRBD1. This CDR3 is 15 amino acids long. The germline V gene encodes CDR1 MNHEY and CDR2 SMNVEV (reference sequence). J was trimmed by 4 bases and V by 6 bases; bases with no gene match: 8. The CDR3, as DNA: TGTGCCAGCAGCTCGGGACAGGGGAAGGGAGAGACCCAGTACTTC. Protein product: CASSSGQGKGETQYF.

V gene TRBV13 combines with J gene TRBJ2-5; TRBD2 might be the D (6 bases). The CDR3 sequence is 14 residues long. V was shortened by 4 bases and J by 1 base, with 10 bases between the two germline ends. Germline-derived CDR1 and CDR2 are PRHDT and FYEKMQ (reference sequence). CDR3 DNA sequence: TGTGCCAGCAGCTCCCTGCGGGGCCAAGAGACCCAGTACTTC. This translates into CASSSLRGQETQYF.

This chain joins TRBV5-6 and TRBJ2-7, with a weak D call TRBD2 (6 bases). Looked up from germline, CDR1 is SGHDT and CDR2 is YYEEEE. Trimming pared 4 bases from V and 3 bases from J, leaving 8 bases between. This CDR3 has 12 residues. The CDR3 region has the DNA TGTGCCAGCAGCCCCGGGGGCTACGAGCAGTACTTC. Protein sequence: CASSPGGYEQYF.

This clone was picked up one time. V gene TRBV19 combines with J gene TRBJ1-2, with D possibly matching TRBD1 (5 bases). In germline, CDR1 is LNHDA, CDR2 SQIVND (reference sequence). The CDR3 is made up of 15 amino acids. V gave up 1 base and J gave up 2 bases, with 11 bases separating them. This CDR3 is CASSIVGRRNYGYTF. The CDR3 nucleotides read TGTGCCAGTAGTATAGTGGGACGGAGGAACTATGGCTACACCTTC.

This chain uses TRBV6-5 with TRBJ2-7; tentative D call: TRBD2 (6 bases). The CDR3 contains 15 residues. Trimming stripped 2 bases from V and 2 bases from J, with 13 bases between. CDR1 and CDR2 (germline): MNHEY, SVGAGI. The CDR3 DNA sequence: TGTGCCAGCAGTTACCAGGGACTTGGACCCTACGAGCAGTACTTC. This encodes CASSYQGLGPYEQYF.

The CDR3 bases are TGTGCCAGCAACGTGGGCGGGGGGACCTACAATGAGCAGTTCTTC. This sequence encodes CASNVGGGTYNEQFF. The V call is TRBV28, the J call TRBJ2-1; 8 nucleotides match TRBD2. Trimming cost V 7 bases and J 2 bases; bases outside gene matches: 7. Germline lookup yields CDR1 MDHEN and CDR2 SYDVKM. The CDR3 spans 15 residues.

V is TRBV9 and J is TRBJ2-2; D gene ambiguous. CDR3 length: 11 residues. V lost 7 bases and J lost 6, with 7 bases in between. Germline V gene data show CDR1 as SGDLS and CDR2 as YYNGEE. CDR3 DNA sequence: TGTGCCAGCGTACGTTCCGGGGAGCTGTTTTTT. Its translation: CASVRSGELFF.

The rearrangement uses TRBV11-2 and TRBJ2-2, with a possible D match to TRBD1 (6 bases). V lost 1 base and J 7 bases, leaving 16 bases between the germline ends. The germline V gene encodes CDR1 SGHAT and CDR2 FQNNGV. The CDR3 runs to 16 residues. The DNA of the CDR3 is TGTGCCAGCAGCTTAGTAGGTGGCAGGGGCCACGGGGAGCTGTTTTTT. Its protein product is CASSLVGGRGHGELFF.

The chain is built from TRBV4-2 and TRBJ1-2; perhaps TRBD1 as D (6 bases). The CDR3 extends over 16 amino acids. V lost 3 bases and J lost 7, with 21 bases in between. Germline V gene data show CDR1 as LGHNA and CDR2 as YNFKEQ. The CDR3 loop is CASSHGENWGAGGYTF. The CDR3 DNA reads TGTGCCAGCAGCCATGGCGAAAATTGGGGGGCCGGTGGCTACACCTTC.

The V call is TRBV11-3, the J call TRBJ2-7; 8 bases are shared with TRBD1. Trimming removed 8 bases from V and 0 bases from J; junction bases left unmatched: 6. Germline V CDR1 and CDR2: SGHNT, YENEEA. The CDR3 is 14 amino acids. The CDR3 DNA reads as TGTGCCAGCGCGGACAGGGCCAGCTCCTACGAGCAGTACTTC. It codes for CASADRASSYEQYF.

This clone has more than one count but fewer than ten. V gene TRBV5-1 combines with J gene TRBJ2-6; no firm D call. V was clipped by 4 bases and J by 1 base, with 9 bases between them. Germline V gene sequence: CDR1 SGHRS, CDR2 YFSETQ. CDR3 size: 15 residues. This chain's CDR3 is CASSPQRSGANVLTF. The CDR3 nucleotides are TGCGCCAGCAGCCCTCAGAGGTCTGGGGCCAACGTCCTGACTTTC.

The chain's CDR3 is CASSPNSNQPQHF. For the CDR3, the DNA is TGTGCCAGCTCACCGAATAGCAATCAGCCCCAGCATTTT. This chain links TRBV18 with TRBJ1-5, with D unclear. Trimming left V 3 bases short and J 0 bases short, with 3 bases between. Germline V gene sequence: CDR1 KGHSH, CDR2 LQKENI. This CDR3 is built from 13 residues.

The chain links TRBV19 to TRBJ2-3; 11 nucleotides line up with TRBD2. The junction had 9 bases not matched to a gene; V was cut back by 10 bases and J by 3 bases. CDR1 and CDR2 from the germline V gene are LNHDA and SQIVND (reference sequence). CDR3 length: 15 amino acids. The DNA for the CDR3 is TGTGCCACCAATTCCTTAGCGGGGGGGACAGATACGCAGTATTTT. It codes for CATNSLAGGTDTQYF.

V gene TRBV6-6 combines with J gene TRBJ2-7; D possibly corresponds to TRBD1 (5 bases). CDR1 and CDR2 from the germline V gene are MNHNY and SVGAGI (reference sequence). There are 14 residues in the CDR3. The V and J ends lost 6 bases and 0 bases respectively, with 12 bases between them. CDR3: CASSSQTVSYEQYF. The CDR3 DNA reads TGTGCCAGCAGCTCCCAGACAGTCTCCTACGAGCAGTACTTC.

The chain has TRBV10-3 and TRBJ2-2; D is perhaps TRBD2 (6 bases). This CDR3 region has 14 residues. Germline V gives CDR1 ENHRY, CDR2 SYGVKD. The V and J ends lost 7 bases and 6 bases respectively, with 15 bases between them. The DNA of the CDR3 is TGTGCCATCATGTTGGAGGGTGTCTCCGGGGAGCTGTTTTTT. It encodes CAIMLEGVSGELFF.

The CDR3 is CASSLGGGGITDTQYF. In nucleotides, the CDR3 is TGTGCCAGCAGTCTCGGTGGAGGGGGGATCACAGATACGCAGTATTTT. The gene calls are TRBV2 and TRBJ2-3, with D tentatively TRBD1 or TRBD2 (6 bases each). The length of the CDR3 is 16 residues. V was pared by 5 bases and J by 2 bases, with 17 bases between. Germline CDR1 and CDR2: SNHLY and FYNNEI.

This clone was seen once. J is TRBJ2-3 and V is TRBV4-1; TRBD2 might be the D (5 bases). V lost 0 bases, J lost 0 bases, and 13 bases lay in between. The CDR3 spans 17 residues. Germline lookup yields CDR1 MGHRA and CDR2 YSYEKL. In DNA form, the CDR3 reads TGCGCCAGCAGCCAAGATATGACTATTCGAAGCACAGATACGCAGTATTTT. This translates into CASSQDMTIRSTDTQYF.

The CDR3 DNA reads as TGTGCCAGCAGCTCACACGGCCGCGACAAGGAAGGTAAAGCTTTCTTT. This translates into CASSSHGRDKEGKAFF. The genes are TRBV14 and TRBJ1-1; D gene ambiguous. V was trimmed by 5 bases and J by 9 bases, leaving 25 bases between them. CDR3 size: 16 residues. The V gene's germline CDR1 is SGHDN and CDR2 FVKESK.

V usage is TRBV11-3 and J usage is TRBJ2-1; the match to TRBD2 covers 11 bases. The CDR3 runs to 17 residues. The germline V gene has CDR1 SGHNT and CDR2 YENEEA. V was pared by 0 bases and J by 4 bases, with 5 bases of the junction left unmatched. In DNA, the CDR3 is TGTGCCAGCAGCTTAGATGCGACTAGCGGGGTATACAATGAGCAGTTCTTC. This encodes CASSLDATSGVYNEQFF.

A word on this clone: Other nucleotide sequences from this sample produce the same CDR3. Written as DNA, the CDR3 is TGTGCCATCAGTGAGTCGAGGGGAGGCTCTGGGGCCAACGTCCTGACTTTC. This encodes CAISESRGGSGANVLTF. The V gene is TRBV10-3, the J gene TRBJ2-6; D perhaps matches TRBD2 (6 bases). Trimming took 0 bases from V and 0 from J, leaving 9 bases between them. The germline V gene has CDR1 ENHRY and CDR2 SYGVKD. The CDR3 sequence is 17 residues long.

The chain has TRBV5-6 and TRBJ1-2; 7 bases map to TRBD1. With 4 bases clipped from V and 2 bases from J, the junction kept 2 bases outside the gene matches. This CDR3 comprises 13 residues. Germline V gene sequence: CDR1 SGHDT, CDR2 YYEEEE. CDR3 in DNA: TGTGCCAGCAGCGGGGACAGAAACTATGGCTACACCTTC. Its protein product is CASSGDRNYGYTF.